This entry concerns a single T cell receptor (beta chain). These data are taken from a study of early T cells in non-severe SARS-CoV-2 infection. A single record per CDR3 protein comes from TCRdb applying MiXCR to the 5' RACE reads. The table includes around 62,000 distinct CDR3 sequences, about an eighth detected once. The sequenced sample consisted of whole blood. This receptor was obtained from an adult who was a healthcare worker with PCR-confirmed SARS-CoV-2 infection or an uninfected control (not recorded which).

CDR3 region: CASSLWTRGLNEQYF. The CDR3 coding sequence is TGTGCCAGCAGCCTTTGGACCCGGGGGCTCAACGAGCAGTACTTC. The chain recombines TRBV7-9 with TRBJ2-7; D may correspond to TRBD1 or TRBD2 (6 bases each). V dropped 5 bases and J dropped 5 bases, with 19 bases sitting between them. The CDR3 is made up of 15 amino acids. Germline V gene sequence: CDR1 SEHNR, CDR2 FQNEAQ (reference sequence).